This note documents a single T cell receptor (beta chain) sequence. The data were taken from a study of control samples from healthy donors and cancer patients. Trimming left V 10 bases short and J 7 bases short, with 19 bases between. CDR3 size: 14 residues. Looked up from germline, CDR1 is MDHEN and CDR2 is SYDVKM. Libraries were prepared by immunoSEQ multiplex PCR; TCRdb keeps only in-frame clonotypes and omits some of them. The repertoire holds fewer than 200,000 clones, around nine tenths seen once, with 4% to 6% in the top ten. Sequenced sample: blood. The gene calls are TRBV28 and TRBJ1-4, with D perhaps TRBD1 (5 bases). This receptor was identified in a woman aged 30 to 39 in good health. CDR3 coding DNA: TGTGCCATCGATCCCGGGACGAGACGTGAAAAACTGTTTTTT. The encoded protein is CAIDPGTRREKLFF.